One sample yielded the 25 T cell receptor beta chains listed below, sequenced in a study of cytotoxic CD8 clonotypes in ibrutinib-treated CLL. Data came from immunoSEQ multiplex PCR; TCRdb stores just in-frame clones and leaves some out. The table includes some 92,000 clones, roughly four fifths detected once. The sample consisted of PBMCs, taken after 24 months of ibrutinib treatment. The receptors were gathered from a human donor with chronic lymphocytic leukemia.

This clone appeared a few times. The chain links TRBV7-2 to TRBJ1-2; D remains ambiguous. The CDR3 has 14 residues. Germline CDR1 SGHTA, CDR2 FQGNSA. V was pared by 4 bases and J by 3 bases, with 12 bases between. The DNA of the CDR3 is TGTGCCAGCAGCTCCCACCAAGGAGACTATGGCTACACCTTC. Its translation is CASSSHQGDYGYTF.

The chain recombines TRBV18 with TRBJ2-4, with D perhaps matching TRBD1 or TRBD2 (6 bases each). With 2 bases removed from V and 3 bases from J, the gap between germline ends came to 17 bases. CDR1 and CDR2 (germline): KGHSH, LQKENI. The length of the CDR3 is 17 residues. The CDR3, as DNA: TGTGCCAGCTCACCAAGTCCGGGGGCGATGGGCAAAAACATTCAGTACTTC. Residues: CASSPSPGAMGKNIQYF.

There are a few counts of this clone. The chain uses TRBV2 and TRBJ1-6; D uncertain. Germline-derived CDR1 and CDR2 are SNHLY and FYNNEI. The CDR3 consists of 14 residues. V dropped 2 bases and J dropped 6 bases, with 8 bases sitting between them. The CDR3 DNA is TGTGCCAGCAGTGAACGGGCTGGTAATTCACCCCTCCACTTT. It translates to CASSERAGNSPLHF. The full variable domain, completed using reference TRBV2 and TRBJ1-6, is EPEVTQTPSHQVTQMGQEVILRCVPISNHLYFYWYRQILGQKVEFLVSFYNNEISEKSEIFDDQFSVERPDGSNFTLKIRSTKLEDSAMYFCASSERAGNSPLHFGNGTRLTVT.

This chain joins TRBV29-1 and TRBJ1-5; unclear D gene. The CDR3 loop spans 14 amino acids. The germline gives CDR1 SQVTM, CDR2 ANQGSEA. Trimming took off 5 bases at V and 0 bases at J, with 11 bases between the two ends. CDR3 loop: CSVQSGHSNQPQHF. Here the CDR3 DNA reads TGCAGCGTTCAGTCAGGCCATAGCAATCAGCCCCAGCATTTT.

This chain links TRBV5-1 with TRBJ2-5, with D hard to call. Germline-derived CDR1 and CDR2 are SGHRS and YFSETQ. CDR3 length equals 15 residues. The V end was cut by 1 base, the J end by 4 bases, with 14 bases between. The CDR3 nucleotides are TGCGCCAGCAGCTTGATTATTAGCCCAGGAGAGACCCAGTACTTC. Translated, it gives CASSLIISPGETQYF.

This clone appeared once. The chain recombines TRBV27 with TRBJ1-1, with 9 bases fitting TRBD1. Germline V gene sequence: CDR1 MNHEY, CDR2 SMNVEV (reference sequence). V gave up 0 bases and J gave up 0 bases; unmatched junction bases: 11. The CDR3 has 19 amino acids. For the CDR3, the DNA is TGTGCCAGCAGTTTATCTTCCTGGGACAGGGCAACTATGAACACTGAAGCTTTCTTT. Amino acids: CASSLSSWDRATMNTEAFF.

The V gene is TRBV11-2, the J gene TRBJ1-1, with D possibly being TRBD1 (5 bases). V lost 1 base and J 0 bases, leaving 9 bases between the germline ends. Germline CDR1 reads SGHAT; CDR2 reads FQNNGV. This CDR3 is 15 amino acids long. Written as DNA, the CDR3 is TGTGCCAGCAGCTTAGTTGAGGGGATGAACACTGAAGCTTTCTTT. This gives the protein CASSLVEGMNTEAFF.

This clone was observed a few times. The genes are TRBV6-6 and TRBJ1-4, with a tentative D call TRBD1 (5 bases). CDR3 length: 13 amino acids. The V gene's germline CDR1 is MNHNY and CDR2 SVGAGI (reference sequence). The germline V and J ends were trimmed by 5 bases and 4 bases, with 8 bases remaining between them. The CDR3 DNA follows: TGTGCCAGCAGTAGGGACTTTAATGAAAAACTGTTTTTT. This gives the protein CASSRDFNEKLFF.

This sequence joins TRBV5-6 and TRBJ2-1, with TRBD1 matching over 7 bases. The CDR3 is 16 residues long. Germline CDR1 SGHDT, CDR2 YYEEEE. The ends lost 0 bases at V and 3 bases at J; junction bases unmatched: 6. The CDR3 nucleotides read TGTGCCAGCAGCTTGGTTACAGGGGTAAGCTACAATGAGCAGTTCTTC. It codes for CASSLVTGVSYNEQFF.

A few counts support this clone. The chain's CDR3 is CASNRRNQPQHF. CDR3 in DNA: TGTGCCAGTAACCGACGCAATCAGCCCCAGCATTTT. This chain uses TRBV19 with TRBJ1-5; D remains unclear. The CDR3 has 12 amino acids. Trimming cost V 7 bases and J 2 bases, with 6 bases left between them. The germline gives CDR1 LNHDA, CDR2 SQIVND (reference sequence).

The gene calls are TRBV28 and TRBJ2-1, with 14 bases identical to TRBD2. With V trimmed by 9 bases and J by 5 bases, 6 bases remained unmatched. This CDR3 contains 15 residues. Germline CDR1 and CDR2: MDHEN and SYDVKM. In DNA, the CDR3 is TGTGCCAGTACCCGACTAGCGGGAGGGAACAATGAGCAGTTCTTC. Protein sequence: CASTRLAGGNNEQFF.

The rearrangement links TRBV6-1 to TRBJ2-1; no firm D call. CDR1 is MNHNS and CDR2 is SASEGT in the germline V gene. Trimming pared 1 base from V and 1 base from J, leaving 8 bases between. This CDR3 comprises 15 residues. The CDR3 here is CASSEVILSYNEQFF. In DNA, the CDR3 is TGTGCCAGCAGTGAAGTGATCCTTTCCTACAATGAGCAGTTCTTC.

The V and J genes are TRBV19 and TRBJ1-5; the D gene is possibly TRBD1 (5 bases). V lost 5 bases to trimming and J lost 4 bases, with 30 bases between them. From germline, CDR1 is LNHDA and CDR2 SQIVND (reference sequence). There are 20 residues in the CDR3. CDR3 DNA: TGTGCCAGTAGTCGATTCGGTTTTGGATCGGTTCCACAGGTGAATCAGCCCCAGCATTTT. It is translated as CASSRFGFGSVPQVNQPQHF.

The chain uses TRBV6-1 and TRBJ1-3; no firm D call. Trimming took 5 bases from V and 4 from J, leaving 12 bases between them. This CDR3 has 14 amino acids. The V gene's germline CDR1 is MNHNS and CDR2 SASEGT. The CDR3 loop reads CASSQYDMGNTIYF. The CDR3 nucleotides are TGTGCCAGCAGTCAGTACGACATGGGAAACACCATATATTTT.

This clone is deemed medium-sized (0.01 to 0.1%). The CDR3 is CASSSDRPTSPLHF. In DNA, the CDR3 is TGTGCCAGCAGTTCGGACAGGCCGACTTCACCCCTCCACTTT. The gene calls are TRBV6-1 and TRBJ1-6, with TRBD1 matching 7 bases. CDR1 MNHNS and CDR2 SASEGT come from the germline V gene. This CDR3 comprises 14 residues. The V segment lost 5 bases and the J segment 9 bases; nucleotides outside the gene matches: 7.

The rearrangement joins TRBV7-6 to TRBJ2-7; D may be TRBD2 (6 bases). Germline CDR1 SGHVS, CDR2 FNYEAQ. The V end lost 5 bases, the J end lost 3 bases, and 17 bases lay between the germline ends. The CDR3 runs to 15 residues. CDR3 bases: TGTGCCAGCAGCCCGAGAAGCGGAGGGCTCTACGAGCAGTACTTC. Translation gives CASSPRSGGLYEQYF. The complete variable domain, with remaining parts taken from reference TRBV7-6 and TRBJ2-7, reads GAGVSQSPRYKVTKRGQDVALRCDPISGHVSLYWYRQALGQGPEFLTYFNYEAQQDKSGLPNDRFSAERPEGSISTLTIQRTEQRDSAMYRCASSPRSGGLYEQYFGPGTRLTVT.

J is TRBJ1-2 and V is TRBV28; no reliable D call. Germline loops: CDR1 MDHEN, CDR2 SYDVKM. Between the trimmed V and J ends, which lost 3 bases and 1 base, there was a span of 9 bases. This CDR3 has 14 residues. The CDR3 coding sequence is TGTGCCAGCAGTTTCATCGGCTTTAACTATGGCTACACCTTC. This encodes CASSFIGFNYGYTF.

The V call is TRBV5-8, the J call TRBJ2-1, with TRBD2 matching 11 bases. CDR1 and CDR2 (germline): SGHTS, YDEGEE. V was clipped by 1 base and J by 2 bases; unmatched bases: 5. There are 17 residues in the CDR3. The CDR3 reads CASSLRSTSGAYNEQFF. As DNA, the CDR3 is TGTGCCAGCAGCTTGAGGTCGACTAGCGGGGCCTACAATGAGCAGTTCTTC.

The CDR3 sequence: CASSDPSRLAGVGDTQYF. The CDR3 region has the DNA TGTGCCAGCAGTGACCCCTCTCGACTAGCGGGAGTAGGAGATACGCAGTATTTT. The chain combines TRBV6-1 with TRBJ2-3; 12 nucleotides agree with TRBD2. This CDR3 is 18 amino acids long. The trim removed 3 bases at V and 5 bases at J, leaving 12 bases unmatched. CDR1 is MNHNS and CDR2 is SASEGT in the germline V gene.

This chain joins TRBV5-5 and TRBJ2-3; 8 bases are shared with TRBD1. This CDR3 comprises 16 residues. Germline CDR1 SGHKS, CDR2 YYEKEE (reference sequence). V was clipped by 4 bases and J by 0 bases; unmatched bases: 7. CDR3 in amino acids: CASSTRQGHSTDTQYF. The DNA for the CDR3 is TGTGCCAGCAGCACTCGACAGGGGCACAGCACAGATACGCAGTATTTT. The full variable domain, completed using reference TRBV5-5 and TRBJ2-3, is DAGVTQSPTHLIKTRGQQVTLRCSPISGHKSVSWYQQVLGQGPQFIFQYYEKEERGRGNFPDRFSARQFPNYSSELNVNALLLGDSALYLCASSTRQGHSTDTQYFGPGTRLTVL.

In the case of this clone: Germline is not matched at one junction end, which may reflect a read error. The genes are TRBV7-2 and TRBJ2-3; D remains ambiguous. CDR3 length equals 12 residues. The germline V gene encodes CDR1 SGHTA and CDR2 FQGNSA. Here the CDR3 reads CASSHDTDTQYF. In DNA form, the CDR3 reads TGCGCCAGCAGCCACGACACAGATACGCAGTATTTT.

V usage is TRBV7-2 and J usage is TRBJ2-7, with 12 bases identical to TRBD2. The V gene's germline CDR1 is SGHTA and CDR2 FQGNSA. The CDR3 consists of 15 residues. The V and J ends lost 4 bases and 6 bases, in that order; junction bases with no gene match: 7. As DNA, the CDR3 is TGTGCCAGCAGCTCCCTAGCGGGGGGGCGTCCCGAGCAGTACTTC. It is translated as CASSSLAGGRPEQYF.

V gene TRBV9 combines with J gene TRBJ2-2; D gene uncertain. Trimming removed 0 bases from V and 6 bases from J, with 6 bases in between. The CDR3 is 13 residues long. CDR1 and CDR2 (germline): SGDLS, YYNGEE. CDR3 in amino acids: CASSVATSGELFF. DNA of the CDR3: TGTGCCAGCAGCGTAGCTACGTCCGGGGAGCTGTTTTTT.

The chain joins TRBV6-1 to TRBJ2-5, with no clear D. CDR3 length equals 12 residues. CDR1 MNHNS and CDR2 SASEGT come from the germline V gene. The ends were cut back, 7 bases at V and 2 bases at J, with 8 bases in the middle. The CDR3 DNA is TGTGCCAGCAACAAGGGACAAGAGACCCAGTACTTC. Protein sequence: CASNKGQETQYF.

The CDR3 is CAIQGFIDEKLFF. For the CDR3, the DNA is TGCGCCATCCAAGGGTTCATAGATGAAAAACTGTTTTTT. The chain combines TRBV5-1 with TRBJ1-4, with unresolved D. Trimming pared 9 bases from V and 6 bases from J, leaving 15 bases between. The germline V gene has CDR1 SGHRS and CDR2 YFSETQ. The CDR3 loop spans 13 amino acids.